This T cell receptor beta chain appears in the sequencing data of a study of technical replicates of blood from a few donors. The CDR3 is 13 amino acids. CDR1 is MRHNA, CDR2 SNTAGT, per germline. V lost 9 bases to trimming and J lost 0 bases, with 11 bases between them. The assay was immunoSEQ multiplex PCR, and TCRdb's table has in-frame clones only and misses some. The table shows about 70,000 clones, with around 96% occurring only once. The V and J genes are TRBV6-4 and TRBJ1-1, with D unresolved. This clonotype was obtained from a human donor in good health. Sequencing used T cells isolated from PBMCs. DNA for the CDR3: TGTGCCAGTTCGACTGAGCTGAACACTGAAGCTTTCTTT. Its protein is CASSTELNTEAFF.